The rows below give T cell receptor beta chains drawn from one sample of a study of Tregs in tolerant kidney transplant recipients. Only in-frame clones appear in the TCRdb table, and some are missing; sequencing was by immunoSEQ multiplex PCR. Here the sample spans about 110,000 clones, 90% being singletons. Sample: CD4+ T cells from blood, taken before the transplant. The receptors originated from a human donor who received a combined kidney and bone marrow transplant. Both conserved end residues are trimmed from each CDR3. The D gene is left open where the match is weak. Some rows have no size entry. The others give once, few or many, or a class for an expanded clone.

j_call: TRBJ2-7; v_call: TRBV7-9; cdr3_length: 11; d_call: NA; clone_size: NA; cdr3_aa: ASSLDTPYEQY
j_call: TRBJ2-7; v_call: TRBV18; cdr3_length: 12; d_call: NA; clone_size: once; cdr3_aa: ASSPDRSSYEQY
j_call: TRBJ1-2; v_call: TRBV27; cdr3_length: 10; d_call: TRBD1; clone_size: few; cdr3_aa: ASSQGDHGYT
j_call: TRBJ1-2; v_call: TRBV5-4; cdr3_length: 14; d_call: NA; clone_size: few; cdr3_aa: ASSADSGIGRNGYT
j_call: TRBJ2-1; v_call: TRBV6-5; cdr3_length: 13; d_call: TRBD2; clone_size: NA; cdr3_aa: ASSTSGGYYNEQF
j_call: TRBJ2-3; v_call: TRBV2; cdr3_length: 11; d_call: NA; clone_size: NA; cdr3_aa: ASSARDSSTQY
j_call: TRBJ2-3; v_call: TRBV27; cdr3_length: 13; d_call: TRBD2; clone_size: NA; cdr3_aa: ASSLAGDPTDTQY
j_call: TRBJ2-3; v_call: TRBV5-5; cdr3_length: 16; d_call: TRBD2; clone_size: NA; cdr3_aa: ASSRGIGTSGVTDTQY
j_call: TRBJ2-1; v_call: TRBV30; cdr3_length: 15; d_call: TRBD1; clone_size: NA; cdr3_aa: AWSVRGGDRGRNEQF
j_call: TRBJ2-7; v_call: TRBV6-1; cdr3_length: 13; d_call: TRBD2; clone_size: NA; cdr3_aa: ASRRLAGGYYEQY
j_call: TRBJ1-2; v_call: TRBV18; cdr3_length: 10; d_call: NA; clone_size: NA; cdr3_aa: ASSPGNYGYT
j_call: TRBJ1-2; v_call: TRBV5-1; cdr3_length: 10; d_call: NA; clone_size: NA; cdr3_aa: ASSLGHRGYT
j_call: TRBJ2-3; v_call: TRBV2; cdr3_length: 14; d_call: TRBD2; clone_size: NA; cdr3_aa: ASSDVHGGGTDTQY
j_call: TRBJ1-6; v_call: TRBV18; cdr3_length: 12; d_call: NA; clone_size: NA; cdr3_aa: ASSPGGGNSPLH
j_call: TRBJ1-1; v_call: TRBV10-3; cdr3_length: 13; d_call: NA; clone_size: NA; cdr3_aa: AISEWGKGSSEAF
j_call: TRBJ2-7; v_call: TRBV5-4; cdr3_length: 12; d_call: TRBD1; clone_size: NA; cdr3_aa: ASSLDRGWHEQY
j_call: TRBJ2-6; v_call: TRBV28; cdr3_length: 15; d_call: TRBD1; clone_size: NA; cdr3_aa: ASSPGQGALGANVLT
j_call: TRBJ2-5; v_call: TRBV25-1; cdr3_length: 14; d_call: NA; clone_size: NA; cdr3_aa: ASRTGGGRGQETQY
j_call: TRBJ2-7; v_call: TRBV11-2; cdr3_length: 13; d_call: NA; clone_size: once; cdr3_aa: ASSPTSQGFYEQY
j_call: TRBJ2-1; v_call: TRBV28; cdr3_length: 15; d_call: TRBD2; clone_size: NA; cdr3_aa: ASRDSPGTSGSNEQF
j_call: TRBJ1-1; v_call: TRBV18; cdr3_length: 11; d_call: NA; clone_size: NA; cdr3_aa: ASSPQRNTEAF
j_call: TRBJ1-1; v_call: TRBV25-1; cdr3_length: 10; d_call: NA; clone_size: NA; cdr3_aa: ASSELAGEAF
j_call: TRBJ2-3; v_call: TRBV10-3; cdr3_length: 13; d_call: NA; clone_size: NA; cdr3_aa: AISESRSRTDTQY
j_call: TRBJ1-4; v_call: TRBV5-1; cdr3_length: 12; d_call: NA; clone_size: NA; cdr3_aa: ASRVGGIREKLF
j_call: TRBJ1-1; v_call: TRBV5-4; cdr3_length: 14; d_call: TRBD1; clone_size: NA; cdr3_aa: ASSPDRAGYFAEAF
j_call: TRBJ2-3; v_call: TRBV2; cdr3_length: 13; d_call: TRBD2; clone_size: NA; cdr3_aa: ASSALAGGPDTQY
j_call: TRBJ2-1; v_call: TRBV4-2; cdr3_length: 15; d_call: TRBD2; clone_size: NA; cdr3_aa: ASSHVTSGGATNEQF
j_call: TRBJ1-2; v_call: TRBV29-1; cdr3_length: 10; d_call: NA; clone_size: NA; cdr3_aa: SVRDSPNGYT
j_call: TRBJ1-2; v_call: TRBV7-2; cdr3_length: 17; d_call: TRBD1; clone_size: NA; cdr3_aa: ASSLASGGSGGSSFGYT
j_call: TRBJ2-7; v_call: TRBV27; cdr3_length: 16; d_call: TRBD2; clone_size: NA; cdr3_aa: ASSTYRFSGGRSYEQY
j_call: TRBJ2-6; v_call: TRBV4-2; cdr3_length: 14; d_call: NA; clone_size: NA; cdr3_aa: ASSQDAYSGANVLT
j_call: TRBJ1-2; v_call: TRBV6-5; cdr3_length: 12; d_call: NA; clone_size: NA; cdr3_aa: ASSRGRLGYGYT
j_call: TRBJ1-1; v_call: TRBV29-1; cdr3_length: 11; d_call: NA; clone_size: NA; cdr3_aa: SVENRLNTEAF
j_call: TRBJ2-1; v_call: TRBV19; cdr3_length: 15; d_call: TRBD1; clone_size: NA; cdr3_aa: ASSRGQGISSYNEQF
j_call: TRBJ1-5; v_call: TRBV2; cdr3_length: 11; d_call: TRBD1; clone_size: NA; cdr3_aa: ASNRGGGQPQH